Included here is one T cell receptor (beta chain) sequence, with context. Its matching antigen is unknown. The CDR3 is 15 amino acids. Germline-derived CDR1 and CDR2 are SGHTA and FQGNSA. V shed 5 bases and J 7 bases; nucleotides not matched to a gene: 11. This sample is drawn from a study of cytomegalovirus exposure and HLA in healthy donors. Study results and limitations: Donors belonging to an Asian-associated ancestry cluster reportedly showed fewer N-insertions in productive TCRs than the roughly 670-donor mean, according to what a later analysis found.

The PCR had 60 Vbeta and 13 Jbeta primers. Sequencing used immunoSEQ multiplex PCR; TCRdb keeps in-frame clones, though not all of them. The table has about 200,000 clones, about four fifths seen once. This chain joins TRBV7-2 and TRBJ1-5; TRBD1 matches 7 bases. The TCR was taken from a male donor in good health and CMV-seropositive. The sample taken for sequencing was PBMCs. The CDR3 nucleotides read TGTGCCAGCAGCCTAAACCAGGACAGGAACCAGCCCCAGCATTTT. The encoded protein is CASSLNQDRNQPQHF. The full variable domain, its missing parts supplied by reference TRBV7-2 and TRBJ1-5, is GAGVSQSPSNKVTEKGKDVELRCDPISGHTALYWYRQSLGQGLEFLIYFQGNSAPDKSGLPSDRFSAERTGGSVSTLTIQRTQQEDSAVYLCASSLNQDRNQPQHFGDGTRLSIL.